The 16 T cell receptor beta chains given below trace back to one sample, sequenced in a study of early T cells in non-severe SARS-CoV-2 infection. TCRdb reprocessed the 5' RACE reads with MiXCR, giving one entry per CDR3 protein. The data hold just under 65,000 distinct CDR3 sequences, with 7% to 10% observed a single time. The sample in question was whole blood, obtained at baseline. The source of these receptors is an adult who was a healthcare worker with PCR-confirmed SARS-CoV-2 infection or an uninfected control (not recorded which).

The rearrangement uses TRBV7-9 and TRBJ2-1; 11 positions agree with TRBD2. Germline V CDR1 and CDR2: SEHNR, FQNEAQ (reference sequence). The J segment lost 5 bases and the V segment lost 5 bases, leaving 5 bases of the junction unmatched. The CDR3 totals 15 residues. The CDR3 sequence is CASSPGLAVNNEQFF. The CDR3 DNA reads as TGTGCCAGCAGCCCGGGACTAGCGGTCAACAATGAGCAGTTCTTC.

This clonotype occurred many times. The V gene is TRBV7-8, the J gene TRBJ2-4; TRBD2 is a possible D gene (7 bases). CDR1 is SGHVS, CDR2 FQNEAQ, per germline. CDR3 length: 12 amino acids. V lost 3 bases and J lost 15, with 15 bases in between. This CDR3 reads CASSLTGGPGYF. The DNA of the CDR3 is TGTGCCAGCAGCTTGACGGGGGGCCCGGGGTACTTC.

The genes are TRBV7-2 and TRBJ2-3; TRBD2 aligns across 7 bases. Trimming cost V 4 bases and J 0 bases; bases outside gene matches: 7. CDR1 is SGHTA and CDR2 is FQGNSA in the germline V gene. The CDR3 sequence is 16 residues long. As DNA, the CDR3 is TGTGCCAGCAGCTCCGGACTAGACTCTAGCACAGATACGCAGTATTTT. Its translation: CASSSGLDSSTDTQYF.

This clonotype was detected a few times. J is TRBJ2-7 and V is TRBV6-1; 11 bases are shared with TRBD2. The germline V gene encodes CDR1 MNHNS and CDR2 SASEGT. J lost 7 bases, V lost 5 bases, and 10 bases had no gene match. This CDR3 is built from 15 residues. In nucleotides, the CDR3 is TGTGCCAGCAGTTTTAGCGGGAGGGTCTCCTGGGAGCAGTACTTC. Translated, it gives CASSFSGRVSWEQYF.

The V gene is TRBV12-5, the J gene TRBJ2-5; D remains unclear. Trimming cost V 4 bases and J 4 bases, with 22 bases left between them. The CDR3 totals 17 residues. Germline V gene data show CDR1 as LGHNT and CDR2 as FRNRAP. In nucleotides, the CDR3 is TGTGCTAGTGGTTCGTTAGTGGGCCGCCCTTCACCAGAGACCCAGTACTTC. This encodes CASGSLVGRPSPETQYF.

The chain joins TRBV19 to TRBJ1-2; 7 bases map to TRBD1. V was clipped by 0 bases and J by 7 bases; unmatched bases: 5. The CDR3 is made up of 14 amino acids. In germline, CDR1 is LNHDA, CDR2 SQIVND (reference sequence). The CDR3 here is CASSIDVQGIGYTF. As DNA, the CDR3 is TGTGCCAGTAGTATAGACGTACAGGGGATTGGCTACACCTTC.

The chain couples TRBV4-2 to TRBJ2-3; no firm D call. This CDR3 contains 14 residues. CDR1 is LGHNA and CDR2 is YNFKEQ in the germline V gene. The V end lost 0 bases, the J end lost 0 bases, and 4 bases lay between the germline ends. CDR3 in amino acids: CASSQEASTDTQYF. The CDR3 region has the DNA TGTGCCAGCAGCCAAGAAGCAAGCACAGATACGCAGTATTTT.

The chain is built from TRBV3-1 and TRBJ2-2; perhaps TRBD2 as D (5 bases). CDR1 and CDR2 (germline): LGHDT, YNNKEL (reference sequence). The CDR3 consists of 15 residues. Trimming stripped 2 bases from V and 7 bases from J, with 14 bases between. CDR3 DNA: TGTGCCAGCAGCCAACTGAACGGGAATCACGGGGAGCTGTTTTTT. Its protein is CASSQLNGNHGELFF. Filled out from reference TRBV3-1 and TRBJ2-2, the complete variable domain reads DTAVSQTPKYLVTQMGNDKSIKCEQNLGHDTMYWYKQDSKKFLKIMFSYNNKELIINETVPNRFSPKSPDKAHLNLHINSLELGDSAVYFCASSQLNGNHGELFFGEGSRLTVL.

The chain joins TRBV12-3 or TRBV12-4 to TRBJ2-3; the D gene could be TRBD1 or TRBD2 (6 bases each). This CDR3 contains 14 residues. Between the trimmed V and J ends, which lost 7 bases and 2 bases, there was a span of 13 bases. CDR3 loop: CASTLGGNTDTQYF. In nucleotides, the CDR3 is TGTGCCAGCACTCTAGGGGGGAACACAGATACGCAGTATTTT.

This clonotype has a count of ten or more. This rearrangement joins TRBV9 to TRBJ1-1, with D maybe TRBD1 (5 bases). The V gene's germline CDR1 is SGDLS and CDR2 YYNGEE. The CDR3 has 13 residues. V was clipped by 5 bases and J by 1 base, with 9 bases between them. This CDR3 reads CASSTRENTEAFF. The CDR3 region has the DNA TGTGCCAGCAGTACCAGGGAGAACACTGAAGCTTTCTTT.

In this sample, this clonotype turned up a few times. The rearrangement uses TRBV4-3 and TRBJ2-7; TRBD1 matches 8 bases. This CDR3 contains 15 residues. Germline CDR1 and CDR2: LGHNA and YSLEER. With 4 bases clipped from V and 5 bases from J, the junction kept 10 bases outside the gene matches. The CDR3: CASSPRGQGADEQYF. The CDR3 DNA sequence: TGCGCCAGCAGCCCCCGAGGGCAGGGGGCGGACGAGCAGTACTTC.

The table lists this clonotype with many counts. The rearrangement joins TRBV9 to TRBJ2-1, with 8 bases lining up with TRBD2. Germline loops: CDR1 SGDLS, CDR2 YYNGEE. V lost 4 bases to trimming and J lost 2 bases; unmatched junction nucleotides: 5. The CDR3 is 15 residues long. As DNA, the CDR3 is TGTGCCAGCAGCCCAGGGCGGGGGGCCTACAATGAGCAGTTCTTC. It is translated as CASSPGRGAYNEQFF.

This clonotype was counted only a few times. The gene calls are TRBV5-4 and TRBJ2-5; D may match TRBD1 or TRBD2 (6 bases each). CDR3 length equals 15 residues. Germline CDR1 is SGHNT and CDR2 is YYREEE (reference sequence). Trimming stripped 4 bases from V and 1 base from J, with 14 bases between. CDR3 sequence (DNA): TGTGCCAGCAGCAAGCCCGGGGGCCGCCAAGAGACCCAGTACTTC. Residues: CASSKPGGRQETQYF.

This clonotype was recorded at least ten times. This sequence joins TRBV5-1 and TRBJ2-6; 7 nucleotides match TRBD2. CDR1 SGHRS and CDR2 YFSETQ come from the germline V gene. After removal of 2 bases from V and 0 bases from J, the junction contained 8 bases not matched to a gene. The CDR3 has 18 amino acids. The CDR3 DNA sequence: TGCGCCAGCAGCTTTGGTCCCGGGGGGAGCTCTGGGGCCAACGTCCTGACTTTC. Residues: CASSFGPGGSSGANVLTF.

This clonotype turned up a few times. The chain uses TRBV20-1 and TRBJ1-2; no firm D call. Germline CDR1 is DFQATT and CDR2 is SNEGSKA (reference sequence). This CDR3 is 13 amino acids long. The V and J ends lost 6 bases and 2 bases respectively, with 13 bases between them. The CDR3 is CSALDGLNYGYTF. In DNA form, the CDR3 reads TGCAGTGCCCTCGACGGTCTGAACTATGGCTACACCTTC.

This clonotype has more than one count but fewer than ten. The rearrangement links TRBV6-2 or TRBV6-3 to TRBJ1-2; 7 bases are shared with TRBD1. Trimming at V came to 6 bases and at J to 6 bases, leaving 10 bases not matched to a gene. The V gene's germline CDR1 is MNHEY and CDR2 SVGEGT. The CDR3 is 14 amino acids. CDR3 sequence (DNA): TGTGCCAGCAGCCAGGGGGACTTCGGAAATGGCTACACCTTC. Translating gives CASSQGDFGNGYTF.